This TCR beta chain derives from a study of cytomegalovirus exposure and HLA in healthy donors. The ends were cut back, 0 bases at V and 1 base at J, with 10 bases in the middle. This CDR3 region has 14 residues. Germline-derived CDR1 and CDR2 are SQVTM and ANQGSEA. On this clone: Its antigen is still unknown.

PCR employed 60 Vbeta and 13 Jbeta primers. TCRdb keeps only in-frame clones here, not all; method: immunoSEQ multiplex PCR. This sample's table has about 200,000 clones. Study-wide results and caveats: Cytomegalovirus association was listed for approximately 160 TCR beta chains. In a later analysis, parvovirus B19, influenza, CMV and Epstein-Barr virus appeared linked to several top co-occurrence clusters. Researchers reported in a later analysis that a missense DCLRE1C variant was tied to TCR beta V- and J-gene trimming. With DRB1 most and HLA-C fewest, TCR association rates differed between HLA loci in a later analysis.

This receptor was identified in a girl aged 2-10 years in good health and CMV-seropositive. Sequenced: PBMCs. The chain combines TRBV29-1 with TRBJ2-7, with TRBD1 as a possible D gene (5 bases). The CDR3 DNA follows: TGCAGCGTTGAAGAAGGAGACAGTTCCTACGAGCAGTACTTC. This codes for CSVEEGDSSYEQYF.